The rows below give T cell receptor beta chains drawn from one sample of a study of radiotherapy plus CTLA-4 blockade in lung cancer. Sequencing was performed with immunoSEQ multiplex PCR; in TCRdb, only in-frame clones are kept and a portion is missing. This sample has 90,000 to 150,000 clones, with nearly 80% found just once. Sequenced here: peripheral blood, sampled from a patient treated with radiotherapy plus ipilimumab. The receptors come from a human donor with non-small cell lung cancer who had a partial response to radiotherapy plus ipilimumab. The CDR3 runs from the conserved cysteine through the conserved F or W. A D gene is named only where the DNA matches it firmly. Only part of the rows carry a size: once, few, many, or a class if the clone is expanded.

>TRBD1|TRBJ2-7|TRBV30|NA
CALTGEPYEQYF
TGTGCCTTGACAGGGGAGCCCTACGAGCAGTACTTC
>NA|TRBJ2-2|TRBV19|NA
CASRQDTANTGELFF
TGTGCCAGTCGACAGGACACCGCGAACACCGGGGAGCTGTTTTTT
>NA|TRBJ2-5|TRBV5-8|NA
CASSSTYREGETQYF
TGTGCCAGCAGCTCCACCTACAGGGAGGGAGAGACCCAGTACTTC
>NA|TRBJ1-1|TRBV28|NA
CASIPRPGTPKADTEAFF
TGTGCCAGCATCCCTCGCCCCGGGACTCCAAAGGCCGACACTGAAGCTTTCTTT
>TRBD1|TRBJ1-2|TRBV7-2|NA
CASRPGTGATYGYTF
TGTGCCAGCAGGCCCGGGACAGGGGCGACGTATGGCTACACCTTC
>TRBD1|TRBJ2-5|TRBV5-4|NA
CASSYGTGEETQYF
TGTGCCAGCAGCTATGGGACAGGGGAAGAGACCCAGTACTTC
>TRBD1|TRBJ1-2|TRBV18|few
CASSSERTGGFGGYTF
TGTGCCAGCTCTTCGGAGAGGACAGGGGGATTTGGAGGCTACACCTTC
>TRBD1|TRBJ1-2|TRBV15|once
CATSMGRGDYGYTF
TGTGCCACCAGCATGGGCAGGGGGGACTATGGCTACACCTTC
>NA|TRBJ1-1|TRBV28|NA
CASRDLYRVGDTEAFF
TGTGCCAGCAGGGACTTATACAGGGTGGGGGACACTGAAGCTTTCTTT
>NA|TRBJ1-1|TRBV18|NA
CASSPGTNEAFF
TGTGCCAGCTCACCCGGGACTAATGAAGCTTTCTTT
>NA|TRBJ2-3|TRBV15|NA
CATGTRGTDTQYF
TGTGCCACGGGGACTCGAGGGACAGATACGCAGTATTTT
>NA|TRBJ2-3|TRBV30|NA
CAWSADSGTQYF
TGTGCCTGGAGTGCGGACAGTGGGACGCAGTATTTT
>TRBD1|TRBJ2-5|TRBV5-6|NA
CASSLTGGEYQETQYF
TGTGCCAGCAGCTTAACAGGGGGCGAGTACCAAGAGACCCAGTACTTC
>NA|TRBJ1-1|TRBV28|NA
CASTPARGDTEAFF
TGTGCCAGCACGCCCGCCCGGGGGGACACTGAAGCTTTCTTT
>NA|TRBJ1-5|TRBV6-5|few
CASTAGQVSNQPQHF
TGTGCCAGCACCGCCGGACAAGTTAGCAATCAGCCCCAGCATTTT
>TRBD1|TRBJ1-3|TRBV27|NA
CASSPTDRGLSGNTIYF
TGTGCCAGCAGTCCCACGGACAGGGGACTGTCTGGAAACACCATATATTTT
>NA|TRBJ1-1|TRBV11-2|NA
CASSITLGPTEAFF
TGTGCCAGCAGCATAACCCTGGGCCCCACTGAAGCTTTCTTT
>NA|TRBJ1-2|TRBV5-1|NA
CASSPSGYGYTF
TGCGCCAGCAGCCCCAGTGGCTATGGCTACACCTTC
>NA|TRBJ1-1|TRBV19|NA
CASSPPGNTEAFF
TGTGCCAGTAGTCCCCCCGGGAACACTGAAGCTTTCTTT
>NA|TRBJ1-4|TRBV6-6|NA
CASSYLVTGEKLFF
TGTGCCAGCAGTTACTTGGTGACGGGGGAAAAACTGTTTTTT
>NA|TRBJ1-3|TRBV18|NA
CASSPPVQTSSGNTIYF
TGTGCCAGCTCACCACCGGTCCAGACAAGCTCTGGAAACACCATATATTTT
>NA|TRBJ2-4|TRBV6-6|NA
CASSRTGIGKNIQYF
TGTGCCAGCAGCCGAACAGGGATTGGCAAAAACATTCAGTACTTC
>NA|TRBJ1-2|TRBV7-9|NA
CASSLGEGVWEGYTF
TGTGCCAGCAGCTTAGGAGAGGGCGTGTGGGAAGGCTACACCTTC
>NA|TRBJ2-4|TRBV6-1|NA
CASSVVRDSGKNIQYF
TGTGCCAGCAGTGTTGTGAGGGATTCGGGCAAAAACATTCAGTACTTC
>TRBD1|TRBJ2-7|TRBV2|NA
CAVRETGGSYEQYF
TGTGCCGTCAGGGAGACAGGGGGTTCCTACGAGCAGTACTTC
>NA|TRBJ1-2|TRBV5-6|NA
CASSLLRGDYGYTF
TGTGCCAGCAGCCTGCTGCGGGGGGACTATGGCTACACCTTC
>NA|TRBJ1-1|TRBV19|few
CASTELGTGVMSTEAFF
TGTGCCAGTACAGAACTGGGGACGGGAGTAATGAGCACTGAAGCTTTCTTT
>NA|TRBJ1-5|TRBV4-1|NA
CASSQVWGRLNQPQHF
TGCGCCAGCAGCCAAGTATGGGGGAGGCTCAATCAGCCCCAGCATTTT
>TRBD1|TRBJ2-5|TRBV28|NA
CASTPGGLKVRETQYF
TGTGCCAGCACTCCAGGGGGCTTAAAGGTTCGGGAGACCCAGTACTTC
>NA|TRBJ2-4|TRBV2|NA
CASSDTRVAKNIQYF
TGTGCCAGCAGTGACACCCGAGTAGCCAAAAACATTCAGTACTTC
>TRBD2|TRBJ2-2|TRBV7-8|NA
CASSQSGGATGELFF
TGTGCCAGCAGCCAGAGCGGGGGGGCCACCGGGGAGCTGTTTTTT
>TRBD1|TRBJ2-2|TRBV7-3|NA
CASSLQTGAGELFF
TGTGCCAGCAGCCTCCAGACAGGGGCCGGGGAGCTGTTTTTT
>NA|TRBJ2-1|TRBV19|NA
CASSLAAGLYNEQFF
TGTGCCAGTAGTCTAGCTGCGGGGCTCTACAATGAGCAGTTCTTC
>NA|TRBJ1-2|TRBV19|NA
CASSTGQYYGYTF
TGTGCCAGTAGTACCGGACAGTACTATGGCTACACCTTC
>NA|TRBJ2-2|TRBV6-1|NA
CASSEPGEVPGELFF
TGTGCCAGCAGTGAACCTGGGGAGGTTCCCGGGGAGCTGTTTTTT
>TRBD2|TRBJ2-3|TRBV5-5|few
CASSISGRGFVTDTQYF
TGTGCCAGCAGCATTAGCGGGAGAGGGTTTGTTACAGATACGCAGTATTTT
>NA|TRBJ2-1|TRBV7-7|NA
CASSLDEGEGEQFF
TGTGCTAGCAGCTTAGATGAGGGGGAGGGTGAGCAGTTCTTC
>TRBD1|TRBJ2-2|TRBV27|NA
CASSLTGGGRVNTGELFF
TGTGCCAGCAGTTTAACAGGGGGAGGTCGGGTGAACACCGGGGAGCTGTTTTTT
>TRBD1|TRBJ1-2|TRBV19|NA
CASSIKGGEGGYTF
TGTGCCAGTAGTATAAAAGGGGGCGAAGGCGGCTACACCTTC
>NA|TRBJ2-7|TRBV11-2|NA
CASSLELGSPYEQYF
TGTGCCAGCAGCTTAGAACTAGGATCCCCCTACGAGCAGTACTTC
>NA|TRBJ2-1|TRBV5-4|NA
CASSIPPRPGGHNEQFF
TGTGCCAGCAGCATACCCCCGAGGCCTGGCGGCCACAATGAGCAGTTCTTC
>NA|TRBJ2-6|TRBV5-6|NA
CASSSSTGANVLTF
TGTGCCAGCAGCTCTAGCACTGGGGCCAACGTCCTGACTTTC
>NA|TRBJ1-5|TRBV7-8|NA
CASSLQVKGNQPQHF
TGTGCCAGCAGCTTACAGGTAAAGGGCAATCAGCCCCAGCATTTT
>TRBD1|TRBJ1-2|TRBV15|NA
CATSTDRGNYGYTF
TGTGCCACCAGCACCGACAGGGGAAACTATGGCTACACCTTC
>TRBD2|TRBJ2-1|TRBV4-3|NA
CASSPRDYYNEQFF
TGCGCCAGCAGCCCCCGGGACTATTACAATGAGCAGTTCTTC